This T cell receptor beta chain was captured by sequencing in a study of T cells in Graves' hyperthyroidism and ophthalmopathy. From RNA transcripts, TCR beta CDR3 regions were amplified. HTBI primers were used for first-round RT-PCR of the TCR CDR3. TCRdb reprocessed the multiplex PCR reads with MiXCR, giving one entry per CDR3 protein. The table shows about 200,000 distinct CDR3 sequences, with about a sixth occurring only once. Looked up from germline, CDR1 is MDHEN and CDR2 is SYDVKM. The V and J ends lost 5 bases and 1 base respectively, with 9 bases between them. The CDR3 contains 14 residues. It was considered stable Graves' hyperthyroidism when ophthalmopathy did not progress within 18 months. Hyperthyroidism in the patients, aged 18 to 65, was newly diagnosed and under 2 months in duration. Lactation, pregnancy, other autoimmune disease or uncontrolled infection led to exclusion of patients.

This clonotype has ten or more counts. What was sequenced was blood. The sequence derives from a woman aged 45-65 years with Graves' hyperthyroidism. The rearrangement uses TRBV28 and TRBJ1-5; no clear D gene. As DNA, the CDR3 is TGTGCCAGCAGTCCCCTGGGGAGCAATCAGCCCCAGCATTTT. Amino acid sequence: CASSPLGSNQPQHF. The whole variable domain, filled in from reference TRBV28 and TRBJ1-5, reads DVKVTQSSRYLVKRTGEKVFLECVQDMDHENMFWYRQDPGLGLRLIYFSYDVKMKEKGDIPEGYSVSREKKERFSLILESASTNQTSMYLCASSPLGSNQPQHFGDGTRLSIL.